Listed below are T cell receptor beta chains from one sample, sequenced in a study of blood T cell repertoires in COVID-19. The repertoire was sequenced with immunoSEQ multiplex PCR; TCRdb's copy has only in-frame clones and lacks some. The profile shows around 200,000 clones, approximately 78% of them singletons. Sequenced material: peripheral blood. Receptor source: a woman over 75 with active or convalescent COVID-19. The CDR3 runs from the conserved cysteine through the conserved F or W. D genes are given only for firm matches. Some rows have no size entry. The others give once, few or many, or a class for an expanded clone.

V	size	J	D	DNA	CDR3
TRBV5-6	-	TRBJ2-2	TRBD1	TGTGCCAGCAGCTTGGGAGGGGGCCCCGGGGAGCTGTTTTTT	CASSLGGGPGELFF
TRBV27	-	TRBJ2-7	-	TGTGCCAGCAGTTTTCAGGGGATCTACGAGCAGTACTTC	CASSFQGIYEQYF
TRBV9	-	TRBJ2-7	-	TGTGCCAGCAGCGTCAGGTCAGAGACCTACGAGCAGTACTTC	CASSVRSETYEQYF
TRBV7-9	few	TRBJ1-4	-	TGTGCCAGCAGTCGCCAGGGGCTTACTAATGAAAAACTGTTTTTT	CASSRQGLTNEKLFF
TRBV9	-	TRBJ2-5	-	TGTGCCAGCAGCCCACAGGGAGGGCAAGAGACCCAGTACTTC	CASSPQGGQETQYF
TRBV3-1/TRBV3-2	-	TRBJ1-5	-	TGTGCCAGCAGCCAAGCGGGCTGGGGGGGCAGGGGGCCCCAGCATTTT	CASSQAGWGGRGPQHF
TRBV10-3	once	TRBJ2-7	TRBD2	TGTGCCATCAGTACGCCAGCGGGGATGACTAGCTCCTACGAGCAGTACTTC	CAISTPAGMTSSYEQYF
TRBV18	-	TRBJ1-4	TRBD1	TGTGCCAGCTCACGCGACAGGGGAGTGGAACTGTTTTTT	CASSRDRGVELFF
TRBV7-8	-	TRBJ1-1	-	TGTGCCAGCAGCTTAGCCAGGCGGAACACTGAAGCTTTCTTT	CASSLARRNTEAFF
TRBV18	-	TRBJ1-1	-	TGTGCCAGCTCACCACCGGGAGGCTTGGACTCTGAAGCTTTCTTT	CASSPPGGLDSEAFF
TRBV4-1	-	TRBJ2-7	TRBD1	TGCGCCAGCAGCCAAGCCTGGGACAGCCCCTACGAGCAGTACTTC	CASSQAWDSPYEQYF
TRBV7-6	few	TRBJ1-3	-	TGTGCCAGCAGCCAACCAAGGGGTTTCGGTGGAAACACCATATATTTT	CASSQPRGFGGNTIYF
TRBV4-2	-	TRBJ1-5	TRBD1	TGTGCCAGCAGCCGCACCGGGACAGGGGGGTCGTATAGCAATCAGCCCCAGCATTTT	CASSRTGTGGSYSNQPQHF
TRBV10-3	-	TRBJ2-1	TRBD2	TGTGCCATCGTGAAGGGGAGGGAATCCTACAATGAGCAGTTCTTC	CAIVKGRESYNEQFF
TRBV5-8	-	TRBJ1-4	-	TGTGCCAGCAGCTCTGGACAGACTCCAACTAATGAAAAACTGTTTTTT	CASSSGQTPTNEKLFF
TRBV5-5	once	TRBJ2-7	-	TGTGCCAGCAGCTTGGTAACAGGACGAACAGGGAGTTACGAGCAGTACTTC	CASSLVTGRTGSYEQYF
TRBV19	once	TRBJ2-1	TRBD2	TGTGCCAGTAGTATCCTCCTAGGCGGGGGGACTTACAATGAGCAGTTCTTC	CASSILLGGGTYNEQFF
TRBV4-1	-	TRBJ2-5	-	TGCGCCAGCAGCCAGTCACACGGGTCGCAAGAGACCCAGTACTTC	CASSQSHGSQETQYF
TRBV5-5	-	TRBJ1-1	-	TGTGCCAGCAGCTTTGGCGACATGAACACTGAAGCTTTCTTT	CASSFGDMNTEAFF
TRBV5-1	-	TRBJ2-5	-	TGCGCCAGCAGCTTGGACGGAGAAGAGACCCAGTACTTC	CASSLDGEETQYF
TRBV9	-	TRBJ2-5	-	TGTGCCAGCAGCGTAGAGTCAGGGAACATACAAGAGACCCAGTACTTC	CASSVESGNIQETQYF
TRBV5-1	-	TRBJ2-5	TRBD1	TGCGCCAGCAGCTTGAGTCGTTCAGGGGGCCCCTCCCAAGAGACCCAGTACTTC	CASSLSRSGGPSQETQYF
TRBV5-1	-	TRBJ1-2	-	TGCGCCAGCTCCCCCCGGGGGGTTAACTATGGCTACACCTTC	CASSPRGVNYGYTF
TRBV7-2	-	TRBJ1-2	-	TGTGCCAGCAGCTTAGATCCGGGAGGATCAGCTAACTATGGCTACACCTTC	CASSLDPGGSANYGYTF
TRBV6-5	-	TRBJ1-1	-	TGTGCCAGCAGTTTAACTACAGGTGAAGCTTTCTTT	CASSLTTGEAFF
TRBV4-2	-	TRBJ1-2	TRBD1	TGTGCCAGCAGCCAAGATACAGGGGCCTATGGCTACACCTTC	CASSQDTGAYGYTF
TRBV4-3	-	TRBJ2-5	TRBD2	TGCGCCAGCAGCCAATTCGGGGGGTACGAGACCCAGTACTTC	CASSQFGGYETQYF
TRBV19	-	TRBJ2-2	TRBD1	TGTGCCAGTAGATGGGGACAGCAAAACACCGGGGAGCTGTTTTTT	CASRWGQQNTGELFF
TRBV6-5	-	TRBJ1-5	-	TGTGCCAGCAGGGGGAGGGACTATAGCAATCAGCCCCAGCATTTT	CASRGRDYSNQPQHF
TRBV7-9	-	TRBJ2-3	TRBD2	TGTGCCAGCAGCTTACCCGAGCGGGGGGGCGTAGGAGATACGCAGTATTTT	CASSLPERGGVGDTQYF
TRBV5-1	-	TRBJ1-2	-	TGCGCCAGCAGCTCGGAGGGGGGGCGCTATGGCTACACCTTC	CASSSEGGRYGYTF
TRBV5-1	-	TRBJ2-3	-	TGCGCCAGCAGCTTGGACAGTGTAAGCACAGATACGCAGTATTTT	CASSLDSVSTDTQYF
TRBV11-2	once	TRBJ2-7	TRBD1	TGTGCCAGCAGCTTAGGGACAGGGTATTTCGAGCAGTACTTC	CASSLGTGYFEQYF
TRBV7-9	-	TRBJ2-3	-	TGTGCCAGCAGTAAACCAGGGCGCACAGATACGCAGTATTTT	CASSKPGRTDTQYF
TRBV13	-	TRBJ2-5	TRBD2	TGTGCCAGCAGGGGGAGGGTTCGCCTACAAGAGACCCAGTACTTC	CASRGRVRLQETQYF
TRBV2	-	TRBJ2-5	-	TGTGCCAGCAAATGGGGGGGGCAGACCCAGTACTTC	CASKWGGQTQYF
TRBV6-1	-	TRBJ1-2	-	TGTGCCAGCAGTGAAGCTCATTCCCAGGGAGGTGGCTACACCTTC	CASSEAHSQGGGYTF
TRBV5-1	-	TRBJ2-7	TRBD1	TGCGCCAGCAGCCCGACCATACCGGGACAGGGAGACGAGCAGTACTTC	CASSPTIPGQGDEQYF
TRBV2	-	TRBJ1-2	-	TGTGCCACAGGACAGCCCTATGGCTACACCTTC	CATGQPYGYTF
TRBV4-1	-	TRBJ1-6	-	TGCGCCAGCAGCCAAGAACCTACAGGATTCGGAGCACCCCTCCACTTT	CASSQEPTGFGAPLHF
TRBV28	few	TRBJ1-5	-	TGTGCCAGCAGTTTATTCCGGGAATATAGCAATCAGCCCCAGCATTTT	CASSLFREYSNQPQHF
TRBV9	-	TRBJ1-1	-	TGTGCCAGCAGCGACACCCGGGACAAAGTTTACACTGAAGCTTTCTTT	CASSDTRDKVYTEAFF
TRBV28	-	TRBJ1-5	TRBD1	TGTGCCAGCAGTCTAGGACAGGACTCCCAGCATTTT	CASSLGQDSQHF
TRBV9	-	TRBJ1-1	TRBD1	TGTGCCAGCAGCCCCGGGACAGTTAACACTGAAGCTTTCTTT	CASSPGTVNTEAFF
TRBV27	-	TRBJ1-1	TRBD1	TGTGCCAGCAGTTTATATACCAGGGGGAGCACTGAAGCTTTCTTT	CASSLYTRGSTEAFF
TRBV28	-	TRBJ2-5	-	TGTGCCAGCAGTTCCCCCGGGACACCACAAGAGACCCAGTACTTC	CASSSPGTPQETQYF
TRBV14	-	TRBJ2-2	-	TGTGCCACTGTAGAGAACACCGGGGAGCTGTTTTTT	CATVENTGELFF
TRBV12-3/TRBV12-4	-	TRBJ1-1	-	TGTGCCAGCAGTTTAAGGGGTTTTACTGAAGCTTTCTTT	CASSLRGFTEAFF
TRBV27	-	TRBJ2-6	-	TGTGCCAGCAGTTCGTTGGCCAACGTCCTGACTTTC	CASSSLANVLTF
TRBV23-1	-	TRBJ1-6	-	TGCGCCAGCAGTCAGCCGGGACTCCGGGTCAATAATAATTCACCCCTCCACTTT	CASSQPGLRVNNNSPLHF
TRBV2	once	TRBJ1-3	TRBD1	TGTGCCAGCAGTGACAGTGGGACAGGTGGAAACACCATATATTTT	CASSDSGTGGNTIYF
TRBV9	-	TRBJ2-7	-	TGTGCCAGCAGCGTAGTATCACAGGGCGGGGAGCAGTACTTC	CASSVVSQGGEQYF
TRBV5-1	-	TRBJ1-4	TRBD1	TGCGCCAGCAGCCATGGACAGGGTAATGAAAAACTGTTTTTT	CASSHGQGNEKLFF
TRBV10-3	-	TRBJ2-1	TRBD2	TGTGCCATCAGTGAGCACGGACTAGCCTACAATGAGCAGTTCTTC	CAISEHGLAYNEQFF